This entry concerns a single T cell receptor (beta chain). The antigen remains undetermined. The data were produced by immunoSEQ multiplex PCR, yet TCRdb's version contains in-frame clones alone and is incomplete. The table lists about 61,000 clones, roughly 90% of them singletons. This sample was taken from a study of OX40 agonist ivuxolimab in advanced cancers. Background on the study: Allowance was made for prior anti-PD-1, anti-PD-L1 or anti-CTLA-4 therapy, and about 40% had some.

This CDR3 comprises 20 residues. V gave up 5 bases and J gave up 2 bases; unmatched junction bases: 17. Germline V gene sequence: CDR1 MDHEN, CDR2 SYDVKM. Drawing of blood for sampling happened at baseline, at cycle 4 day 1, and at cycle 7 day 1. Study-level findings and limits: Partial responders at 0.1-3.0 mg/kg showed near-lowest clonal expansion.

The gene calls are TRBV28 and TRBJ2-2; 10 bases line up with TRBD2. The source was CD4+ or CD8+ T cells sorted from blood, collected in a trial of the OX40 agonist ivuxolimab. The sequence was collected from an adult with an advanced solid tumor such as melanoma, head and neck, liver or kidney cancer. CDR3 coding DNA: TGTGCCAGCAGTATAACTACTATAGGACTAGCGGACCGAAACACCGGGGAGCTGTTTTTT. Protein sequence: CASSITTIGLADRNTGELFF.